These T cell receptor beta chains were read from a single sample in a study of blood T cell repertoires in COVID-19. TCRdb keeps only in-frame clones here, not all; method: immunoSEQ multiplex PCR. The sample lists tens of thousands of clones, around 90% occurring once. Material for sequencing was peripheral blood. The source is a woman aged 70 to 79 with active COVID-19. Each CDR3 is given with its conserved first and last residue. The D gene is left open where the match is weak. Some rows have no size entry. The others give once, few or many, or a class for an expanded clone.

-	TRBV9	16	TRBD2	TRBJ2-7	TGTGCCAGCAGCGTAGGGTCTAGCGGGCCGACCTACGAGCAGTACTTC	CASSVGSSGPTYEQYF
-	TRBV3-1/TRBV3-2	13	TRBD2	TRBJ2-3	TGTGCCAGCAGCCGACGGGGGGCAGATACGCAGTATTTT	CASSRRGADTQYF
-	TRBV30	14	-	TRBJ2-3	TGTGCCTGGAGTCCCGGCGGCAGCACAGATACGCAGTATTTT	CAWSPGGSTDTQYF
-	TRBV7-9	13	-	TRBJ2-7	TGTGCCAGCAGCTTATCAGGAAGCTACGAGCAGTACTTC	CASSLSGSYEQYF
-	TRBV19	17	TRBD2	TRBJ2-3	TGTGCCAGTAGTATAGTCGACCTAGCGGGTGGCACAGATACGCAGTATTTT	CASSIVDLAGGTDTQYF
-	TRBV29-1	16	-	TRBJ1-1	TGCAGCGTTGAAGATCCGAGGGGGGGGATAGACACTGAAGCTTTCTTT	CSVEDPRGGIDTEAFF
-	TRBV29-1	13	TRBD1	TRBJ1-4	TGCAGCGTGGCGGGACAGGGGAATGAAAAACTGTTTTTT	CSVAGQGNEKLFF
once	TRBV28	13	TRBD1	TRBJ1-2	TGTGCCAGCCGGCCGGGACAGGAGTATGGCTACACCTTC	CASRPGQEYGYTF
-	TRBV28	14	-	TRBJ1-1	TGTGCCAGCAGTTTCGTAAGCCAGAACACTGAAGCTTTCTTT	CASSFVSQNTEAFF
-	TRBV7-9	15	TRBD2	TRBJ2-3	TGTGCCAGCAGCCTAACTAGCGGGCGTACAGATACGCAGTATTTT	CASSLTSGRTDTQYF
once	TRBV28	15	TRBD1	TRBJ1-2	TGTGCCAGCAGTTTGTCGCCTACAGGGGTCTATGGCTACACCTTC	CASSLSPTGVYGYTF
-	TRBV6-5	15	-	TRBJ2-4	TGTGCCAGCACCCTGGGAGGATCAGCCAAAAACATTCAGTACTTC	CASTLGGSAKNIQYF
-	TRBV4-2	15	-	TRBJ2-3	TGTGCCAGCAGCCAAGACGGGAGCCGAACAGATACGCAGTATTTT	CASSQDGSRTDTQYF
-	TRBV6-5	14	-	TRBJ1-1	TGTGCCAGCACGCGACAGAGCATGAACACTGAAGCTTTCTTT	CASTRQSMNTEAFF
-	TRBV10-3	14	TRBD1	TRBJ2-3	TGTGCCATCAGTGAGCGGGACAGCGCGGATACGCAGTATTTT	CAISERDSADTQYF
-	TRBV5-1	13	TRBD1	TRBJ2-3	TGCGCCAGCAGAACAGGGGCAGGGGATACGCAGTATTTT	CASRTGAGDTQYF
once	TRBV30	15	-	TRBJ2-7	TGTGCCTGGGAGGGGGATACAACTCGAACCTACGAGCAGTACTTC	CAWEGDTTRTYEQYF
-	TRBV5-4	13	-	TRBJ1-2	TGTGCCAGCAGCTCTATCCCTAGCTATGGCTACACCTTC	CASSSIPSYGYTF
few	TRBV27	13	-	TRBJ2-5	TGTGCCAGCAGAAGACGGGACCAAGAGACCCAGTACTTC	CASRRRDQETQYF
-	TRBV24-1	15	TRBD1	TRBJ1-4	TGTGCCACCAGTGATTCGGACAGGGGAAAAGAAAAACTGTTTTTT	CATSDSDRGKEKLFF
-	TRBV9	14	-	TRBJ1-1	TGTGCCAGCAGCGTTCCCCCGGGGGGCACTGAAGCTTTCTTT	CASSVPPGGTEAFF
-	TRBV6-6	13	TRBD1	TRBJ1-2	TGTGCCAGCAGCGCCGAGGGGGCTTATGGCTACACCTTC	CASSAEGAYGYTF
-	TRBV7-2	13	-	TRBJ2-7	TGTGCCAGCAGCTACTCTACTACGAGGGAGCAGTACTTC	CASSYSTTREQYF
-	TRBV7-9	16	TRBD1	TRBJ2-7	TGTGCCAGCAGCTTAGGGCGAGGGACAGGGCTTACCGAGCAGTACTTC	CASSLGRGTGLTEQYF
-	TRBV4-1	16	-	TRBJ2-3	TGCGCCAGCAGCCAAGACCGGAGTCCTAGCACAGATACGCAGTATTTT	CASSQDRSPSTDTQYF
-	TRBV2	16	TRBD1	TRBJ1-4	TGTGCCAGCAGTCCCGGGACAGGGAGAGGCGATGAAAAACTGTTTTTT	CASSPGTGRGDEKLFF
-	TRBV7-9	12	-	TRBJ2-7	TGTGCCAGCAGCCGGGACAACTACGAGCAGTACTTC	CASSRDNYEQYF
-	TRBV27	15	-	TRBJ1-6	TGTGCCAGCAGTTTATATCAGGGGATGGGTTCACCCCTCCACTTT	CASSLYQGMGSPLHF
-	TRBV14	14	-	TRBJ2-5	TGTGCCAGCAGCCAAGAGTCAGGAAGAGAGACCCAGTACTTC	CASSQESGRETQYF
-	TRBV6-5	13	-	TRBJ1-2	TGTGCCAGCAGCCCCGGGTCGAACTATGGCTACACCTTC	CASSPGSNYGYTF
-	TRBV5-6	12	-	TRBJ1-1	TGTGCCAGCAGCTTGGAGCGTGGGGCTGCTTTCTTT	CASSLERGAAFF
-	TRBV7-2	15	-	TRBJ2-1	TGTGCCAGCAGCAAAGGTACGGGGAGGTCAAATGAGCAGTTCTTC	CASSKGTGRSNEQFF
once	TRBV19	16	-	TRBJ2-1	TGTGCCAGTAGTATATCAGGTATGAGCTCCTACAATGAGCAGTTCTTC	CASSISGMSSYNEQFF
-	TRBV27	13	-	TRBJ2-1	TGTGCCAGCAGTTTTGGTCCGGGAAATGAGCAGTTCTTC	CASSFGPGNEQFF
once	TRBV6-1	12	TRBD2	TRBJ2-3	TGTGCCAGCAGTGAAGGGCTAGCGGGAAAGAATTTT	CASSEGLAGKNF
-	TRBV9	18	TRBD2	TRBJ2-1	TGTGCCAGCAGCAAGGGAGGTAACGCGGGAGGGCCGGTAAATGAGCAGTTCTTC	CASSKGGNAGGPVNEQFF
few	TRBV29-1	15	-	TRBJ1-6	TGCAGCGTTGTAGAAAGTGGGCAGGGAAATTCACCCCTCCACTTT	CSVVESGQGNSPLHF
-	TRBV10-3	13	-	TRBJ2-7	TGTGCCACCGAGATACAGGGTACATACGAGCAGTACTTC	CATEIQGTYEQYF
-	TRBV29-1	13	-	TRBJ1-5	TGCAGCGTGGGTCCCGGAGGAGCTCAGCCCCAGCATTTT	CSVGPGGAQPQHF
once	TRBV5-4	13	-	TRBJ1-2	TGTGCCAGCAGCTTGTCGGGGGACTATGGCTACACCTTC	CASSLSGDYGYTF
-	TRBV6-5	13	TRBD1	TRBJ2-7	TGTGCCAGCAGTTCGGGACAGGGTCCCGAGCAGTACTTC	CASSSGQGPEQYF
-	TRBV27	14	TRBD1	TRBJ1-6	TGTGCCAGCAGTCTGACAGGGGGCAATTCACCCCTCCACTTT	CASSLTGGNSPLHF
-	TRBV11-2	16	TRBD2	TRBJ2-1	TGTGCCAGCAGCTTATCTAGGCTAGCGGCCTACAATGAGCAGTTCTTC	CASSLSRLAAYNEQFF
few	TRBV29-1	11	-	TRBJ2-7	TGCAGCGTTGAAGAGGGGCGGGAGCAGTACTTC	CSVEEGREQYF
once	TRBV5-1	14	-	TRBJ2-5	TGCGCCAGCAGCGCGACAGTAAGCCAAGAGACCCAGTACTTC	CASSATVSQETQYF
-	TRBV5-1	14	-	TRBJ1-2	TGCGCCAGCAGCTTAGGTGATATCAGGGGAGGCTACACCTTC	CASSLGDIRGGYTF
-	TRBV5-1	14	-	TRBJ2-3	TGCGCCAGCAGCTTGGGCAGGGGAGCAGATACGCAGTATTTT	CASSLGRGADTQYF
-	TRBV5-4	14	-	TRBJ1-1	TGTGCCAGCAGTCAGGACACAAGTCCGCGATCGGCTTTCTTT	CASSQDTSPRSAFF
-	TRBV11-3	18	TRBD1	TRBJ2-7	TGTGCCAGCAGCTTAGTAGGGACAGGGGGCCACTCCGGCTACGAGCAGTACTTC	CASSLVGTGGHSGYEQYF
-	TRBV20-1	13	-	TRBJ2-7	TGCAGTGCTAGTCGTGGGGCAGGCCACGAGCAGTACTTC	CSASRGAGHEQYF
-	TRBV6-5	14	-	TRBJ1-2	TGTGCCAGCAGAATCGGGAACCCCAACTATGGCTACACCTTC	CASRIGNPNYGYTF
once	TRBV7-9	13	-	TRBJ2-2	TGTGCCAGCAGCTTAATACCAGAAGGGGAGCTGTTTTTT	CASSLIPEGELFF
-	TRBV19	15	-	TRBJ2-7	TGTGCCAGTAGTACCCATACGACAGGCTCCTACGAGCAGTACTTC	CASSTHTTGSYEQYF
-	TRBV24-1	16	-	TRBJ2-2	TGTGCCACCAGTGATTTAGCGGGTCCTAACACCGGGGAGCTGTTTTTT	CATSDLAGPNTGELFF
-	TRBV15	16	TRBD1	TRBJ1-5	TGTGCCACCAGCAGTTCCCGGACAGGGGGCCGTCCCCCCCAGCATTTT	CATSSSRTGGRPPQHF